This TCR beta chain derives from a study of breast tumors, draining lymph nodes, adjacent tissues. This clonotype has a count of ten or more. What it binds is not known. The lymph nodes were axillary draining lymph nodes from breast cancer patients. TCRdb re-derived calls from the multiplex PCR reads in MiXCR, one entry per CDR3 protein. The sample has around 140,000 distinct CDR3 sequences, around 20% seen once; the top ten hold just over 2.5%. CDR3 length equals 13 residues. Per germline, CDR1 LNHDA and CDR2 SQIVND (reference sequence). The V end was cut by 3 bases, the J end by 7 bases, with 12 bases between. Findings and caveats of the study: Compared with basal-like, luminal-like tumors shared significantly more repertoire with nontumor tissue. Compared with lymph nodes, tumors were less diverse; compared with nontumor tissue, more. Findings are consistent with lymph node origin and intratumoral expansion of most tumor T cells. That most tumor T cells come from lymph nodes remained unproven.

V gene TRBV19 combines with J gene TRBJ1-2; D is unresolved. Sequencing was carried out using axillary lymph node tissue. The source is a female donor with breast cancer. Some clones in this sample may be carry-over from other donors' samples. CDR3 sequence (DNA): TGTGCCAGTAGTATGGTAGGGTCCGTTGGCTACACCTTC. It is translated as CASSMVGSVGYTF.